This T cell receptor (beta chain) was retrieved from a study of glioma-infiltrating T cells. Study-wide background: Samples included WHO grade II oligodendrogliomas or astrocytomas and initial-diagnosis grade IV glioblastomas. General study points: CDR3 overlap between tissue and blood was very small.

Using RNA template, CDR3s of TCR alpha and beta were amplified with iRepertoire arm-PCR. One-step reverse transcription and amplification started from roughly 100-400 ng of tissue mRNA or PBMC total RNA. A single record per CDR3 protein comes from TCRdb applying MiXCR to the multiplex PCR reads. The table lists a few hundred thousand distinct CDR3 sequences, 41% of them singletons. In its sample, this clonotype was seen a few times. What it binds is unknown. V dropped 3 bases and J dropped 3; count of bases not matched to a gene: 1. The CDR3 covers 13 residues. Per the germline V gene, CDR1 is DFQATT and CDR2 is SNEGSKA (reference sequence).

This TCR derives from a human donor with low-grade glioma or glioblastoma, undergoing nonglioma brain surgery, or in good health (not recorded which). The chain joins TRBV20-1 to TRBJ2-5; 10 bases are shared with TRBD2. Sample: glioma tissue, nonneoplastic brain tissue, or PBMCs (not recorded which). The CDR3 protein is CSASGTSEETQYF. The DNA of the CDR3 is TGCAGTGCTAGTGGGACTAGCGAAGAGACCCAGTACTTC.